This passage covers 21 T cell receptor beta chains from one sample sequenced in a study of T cells in Graves' hyperthyroidism and ophthalmopathy. Amplification of TCR beta CDR3 regions was performed using RNA transcripts as template. Primed by the HTBI set, a first-round RT-PCR was run on the TCR CDR3. A single record per CDR3 protein comes from TCRdb applying MiXCR to the multiplex PCR reads. The sample holds 300,000 or so distinct CDR3 sequences, around a sixth seen once. The sample consisted of blood. The receptors derive from a woman aged 50 to 60 with Graves' hyperthyroidism.

This clonotype occurred many times. This chain connects TRBV11-2 to TRBJ1-1; a possible D gene is TRBD1 (5 bases). The CDR3 runs 15 residues. CDR1 and CDR2 from the germline V gene are SGHAT and FQNNGV. V was trimmed by 1 base and J by 3 bases, leaving 12 bases between them. CDR3 protein: CASSLVGGLDTEAFF. In nucleotides, the CDR3 is TGTGCCAGCAGCTTAGTTGGGGGTTTGGACACTGAAGCTTTCTTT.

The chain recombines TRBV20-1 with TRBJ2-2; TRBD1 aligns across 9 bases. The J segment lost 9 bases and the V segment lost 6 bases, leaving 2 bases of the junction unmatched. The CDR3 runs to 11 residues. Germline values: CDR1 DFQATT, CDR2 SNEGSKA (reference sequence). The CDR3 sequence: CSADRGRELFF. CDR3 coding DNA: TGCAGTGCGGACAGGGGCCGGGAGCTGTTTTTT.

The V and J genes are TRBV5-1 and TRBJ2-5, with 9 bases lining up with TRBD1. V was pared by 3 bases and J by 4 bases, with 4 bases of the junction left unmatched. The CDR3 sequence is 14 residues long. Germline lookup yields CDR1 SGHRS and CDR2 YFSETQ. Here the CDR3 reads CASSSGTGPETQYF. As DNA, the CDR3 is TGCGCCAGCAGCTCCGGGACAGGGCCAGAGACCCAGTACTTC.

The table lists this clonotype with many counts. J is TRBJ2-1 and V is TRBV11-2; 9 bases are a match to TRBD2. This CDR3 comprises 16 residues. CDR1 and CDR2 from the germline V gene are SGHAT and FQNNGV. With V trimmed by 4 bases and J by 8 bases, 12 bases remained unmatched. The CDR3 DNA follows: TGTGCCAGCAGCTCCCTGACCGGGACTAGCTTCCATGAGCAGTTCTTC. Translating it yields CASSSLTGTSFHEQFF.

This clonotype was recorded at least ten times. The V and J genes are TRBV7-9 and TRBJ2-5; D not resolved. The germline V gene has CDR1 SEHNR and CDR2 FQNEAQ (reference sequence). This CDR3 has 14 amino acids. Deletions cut 1 base from V and 3 bases from J, with 9 bases between. The CDR3 sequence: CASSLGASKETQYF. CDR3 bases: TGTGCCAGCAGCTTAGGGGCCTCGAAAGAGACCCAGTACTTC.

This clonotype was counted at least ten times. This rearrangement joins TRBV20-1 to TRBJ2-7; tentatively, D is TRBD1 (6 bases). V lost 6 bases and J 3 bases, leaving 18 bases between the germline ends. CDR1 and CDR2 (germline): DFQATT, SNEGSKA (reference sequence). The CDR3 runs 14 residues. CDR3 region: CSASPGTRIYEQYF. The CDR3 coding sequence is TGCAGTGCGTCTCCCGGGACACGGATCTACGAGCAGTACTTC.

This clonotype was seen a few times. The chain combines TRBV7-9 with TRBJ2-3, with D uncertain. This CDR3 has 11 residues. Germline V gene lookup returns CDR1 SEHNR and CDR2 FQNEAQ (reference sequence). The V and J ends lost 5 bases and 5 bases respectively, with 5 bases between them. CDR3 DNA: TGTGCCAGCAGCATCGAAGATACGCAGTATTTT. It yields the protein CASSIEDTQYF.

The rearrangement uses TRBV12-3 or TRBV12-4 and TRBJ2-5; 9 bases agree with TRBD2. Germline trimming cut 2 bases from V and 4 bases from J; bases unmatched to any gene: 14. This CDR3 region has 18 residues. Here the CDR3 reads CASSLSEAGGPRSETQYF. CDR3 nucleotides: TGTGCCAGCAGTTTAAGTGAGGCGGGGGGGCCGAGGTCAGAGACCCAGTACTTC.

This clonotype was detected many times. V and J are TRBV11-2 and TRBJ2-1, with a tentative D call TRBD1 (6 bases). CDR1 and CDR2 (germline): SGHAT, FQNNGV. This CDR3 region has 15 residues. V dropped 7 bases and J dropped 8 bases, with 21 bases sitting between them. DNA of the CDR3: TGTGCCAGCACCGACGAGGGGGTACCCCCCGATGAGCAGTTCTTC. Protein sequence: CASTDEGVPPDEQFF.

This clonotype was seen more than once but under ten times. The chain uses TRBV3-1 and TRBJ1-2; TRBD1 might be the D (5 bases). The CDR3 consists of 12 residues. The germline V gene encodes CDR1 LGHDT and CDR2 YNNKEL (reference sequence). The ends were cut back, 6 bases at V and 12 bases at J, with 17 bases in the middle. The CDR3 sequence is CASRDFQGIDTF. CDR3 nucleotides: TGTGCCAGCAGGGACTTCCAGGGTATCGACACCTTC.

About this clonotype: A clone one base away is much larger, so this may be a read error. J is TRBJ1-4 and V is TRBV9; 10 bases agree with TRBD1. Per the germline V gene, CDR1 is SGDLS and CDR2 is YYNGEE. The CDR3 contains 14 residues. The CDR3 DNA follows: TGTACCAGCAGAGGGACAGGGGCCGGCGAAAAACTGTTTTTT. Translation gives CTSRGTGAGEKLFF.

This chain connects TRBV6-1 to TRBJ2-3, with D maybe TRBD1 (6 bases). Trimming pared 7 bases from V and 2 bases from J, leaving 19 bases between. Germline lookup yields CDR1 MNHNS and CDR2 SASEGT. This CDR3 has 16 residues. CDR3 residues: CASTPQARGFTDTQYF. In DNA, the CDR3 is TGTGCCAGCACCCCCCAGGCCAGGGGCTTCACAGATACGCAGTATTTT.

This clonotype was seen more than once but under ten times. V is TRBV29-1 and J is TRBJ1-2, with D hard to call. The ends were cut back, 4 bases at V and 8 bases at J, with 14 bases in the middle. This CDR3 comprises 12 residues. The V gene's germline CDR1 is SQVTM and CDR2 ANQGSEA. This CDR3 is CSVGEGRLGYTF. DNA for the CDR3: TGCAGCGTTGGAGAAGGGAGGTTGGGCTACACCTTC.

This clonotype appeared many times. V is TRBV3-1 and J is TRBJ1-5, with D unclear. The CDR3 runs to 12 residues. V lost 3 bases and J lost 6, with 6 bases in between. Germline V gene lookup returns CDR1 LGHDT and CDR2 YNNKEL (reference sequence). DNA for the CDR3: TGTGCCAGCAGCCATGGACCTCAGCCCCAGCATTTT. Translation gives CASSHGPQPQHF.

This clonotype was seen ten or more times. The genes are TRBV28 and TRBJ1-5; no reliable D call. Germline CDR1 MDHEN, CDR2 SYDVKM. V dropped 6 bases and J dropped 4 bases, with 22 bases sitting between them. The CDR3 runs 17 residues. CDR3 protein: CASRGFRGEVHNQPQHF. The CDR3 DNA sequence: TGTGCCAGCAGAGGGTTTAGAGGCGAAGTTCATAATCAGCCCCAGCATTTT.

This clonotype was detected ten times or more. The chain has TRBV10-3 and TRBJ1-1; no definite D call. From germline, CDR1 is ENHRY and CDR2 SYGVKD. The CDR3 consists of 13 residues. V was trimmed by 5 bases and J by 1 base, leaving 8 bases between them. The CDR3 loop is CAISHTGNTEAFF. The CDR3 region has the DNA TGTGCCATCAGTCATACCGGGAACACTGAAGCTTTCTTT.

This chain connects TRBV19 to TRBJ1-5; D remains ambiguous. The V and J ends lost 5 bases and 3 bases respectively, with 8 bases between them. The CDR3 is 13 residues long. Germline V CDR1 and CDR2: LNHDA, SQIVND (reference sequence). This CDR3 is CASSSQFNQPQHF. The CDR3 nucleotides are TGTGCCAGTAGTTCACAGTTCAATCAGCCCCAGCATTTT.

V usage is TRBV5-5 and J usage is TRBJ2-7; 10 nucleotides agree with TRBD2. Germline CDR1 and CDR2: SGHKS and YYEKEE (reference sequence). The junction had 10 bases not matched to a gene; V was cut back by 6 bases and J by 4 bases. This CDR3 is built from 15 residues. CDR3 in amino acids: CASNAWASGGYEQYF. For the CDR3, the DNA is TGTGCCAGCAACGCTTGGGCTAGCGGGGGTTACGAGCAGTACTTC.

This chain connects TRBV19 to TRBJ1-6; 7 nucleotides agree with TRBD1. This CDR3 is built from 15 residues. The germline V gene encodes CDR1 LNHDA and CDR2 SQIVND (reference sequence). J lost 7 bases, V lost 9 bases, and 12 bases had no gene match. The CDR3 here is CASAPRDSVNSPLHF. The DNA for the CDR3 is TGTGCCAGCGCACCCCGGGACAGCGTGAATTCACCCCTCCACTTT.

This chain joins TRBV6-1 and TRBJ1-1; D is uncertain. Trimming took 6 bases from V and 4 from J, leaving 12 bases between them. This CDR3 region has 13 residues. Germline assignment: CDR1 MNHNS and CDR2 SASEGT. For the CDR3, the DNA is TGTGCCAGCAGGCTTCTTTATGGCACTGAAGCTTTCTTT. Protein sequence: CASRLLYGTEAFF.

This clonotype was counted at least ten times. A much larger clone lies one base from this, so it may be a read error. This chain uses TRBV28 with TRBJ2-2; unclear D gene. The CDR3 runs to 12 residues. V dropped 6 bases and J dropped 4 bases, with 6 bases sitting between them. CDR1 and CDR2 (germline): MDHEN, SYDVKM. The CDR3 DNA sequence: TGTGCCAGCAGCCTTATCACCGGGGAGCTGTTTTTT. It encodes CASSLITGELFF. Looking up the rest from reference TRBV28 and TRBJ2-2 gives the full variable domain: DVKVTQSSRYLVKRTGEKVFLECVQDMDHENMFWYRQDPGLGLRLIYFSYDVKMKEKGDIPEGYSVSREKKERFSLILESASTNQTSMYLCASSLITGELFFGEGSRLTVL.